The T cell receptor (beta chain) described here comes from a study of control samples from healthy donors and cancer patients. Measured with immunoSEQ multiplex PCR; TCRdb has only the in-frame clones, and not every one. There are about 57,000 clones in the sample; less than 95% occur only once, and roughly 0.91% lies in the top ten. Germline V gives CDR1 SQVTM, CDR2 ANQGSEA. CDR3 length: 14 residues. V shed 3 bases and J 2 bases; nucleotides not matched to a gene: 4. Source material: PBMCs. This sequence joins TRBV29-1 and TRBJ2-1, with 7 bases aligning to TRBD1. The TCR sequence derives from a young man with colorectal cancer. As DNA, the CDR3 is TGCAGCGTTGATTCGACAGGGACCTACAATGAGCAGTTCTTC. Translated, it gives CSVDSTGTYNEQFF.